This T cell receptor beta chain was recorded in a study of T cells in tuberculosis (dated by TCRdb to the late 2010s). For the wider study: To characterize T cells specific for the mycobacterial lipid antigen glucose monomycolate (GMM), the study used CD1B tetramers together with high-throughput TCR immunosequencing. In a South African clinical cohort, IGRA-negative adolescents, IGRA-positive adolescents with latent tuberculosis and adults with active tuberculosis were compared, with under eleven people in each group. PBMC from active tuberculosis patients were archived either before standard anti-tuberculosis treatment began or within 7 days of the start of that treatment. Summary of the overall study and its limitations: Shorter CDR3-alpha lengths in active tuberculosis patients partly drove the smaller NN-distances, and the TCR-beta difference was not statistically significant. Clinical samples were chosen by availability of cryopreserved specimens, and active tuberculosis cases were adults while controls were adolescents. Compared with IGRA-negative controls, TCR-alpha repertoires from active tuberculosis had smaller mean NN-distances to GMM-specific TCRs, which suggests clonal expansion of these TCRs. An accuracy of about 90% (AUROC 0.90) was reached by a classifier using the diverse GMM-specific repertoire, compared with 70% to 75% accuracy when GEM motif frequencies were used.

TCR libraries were generated with the immunoSEQ multiplex PCR assay, using TCR-beta and/or TCR-alpha/delta assays for each sample. The amplified TCR libraries were sequenced on the Illumina high-throughput platform. Under the source paper's analysis protocol: Clustering and dimensionality reduction were performed using pairwise TCRdist distances among GMM-specific receptors from ex vivo sorted or in vitro expanded T cells. Each clinical repertoire was assigned a mean NN-distance score, defined as the average TCRdist to the nearest 10% of tetramer-positive reference sequences. To compute GEM TCR motif frequency, the fraction of unique TCRs matching known GEM sequences by V/J usage and CDR3 length was calculated. Linear discriminant analysis with leave-one-out cross-validation, implemented in scikit-learn, was used to classify active tuberculosis. TCRdb retrieved this table from immuneACCESS and kept in-frame rearrangements only. Not all clones are present; in checked studies, unresolved V genes account for under half, and no reason is known for the remainder. Clonal size and the V and J genes are those of that table, whereas D and trimming came from the DNA. Counted in this sample were about 34,000 clones; approximately 93% of them appeared once. About 10% of the sample is in the top ten clones.

The germline V gene (reference sequence) gives CDR1 as MNHEY and CDR2 as SMNVEV. Here V drops 0 bases and J drops 2 bases, and the junction holds 6 bases not matched to any gene. The CDR3 runs 19 residues from the cysteine to the phenylalanine. Solely the CDR3 DNA is kept, with 57 bases framed from the first base. Note on this clone: The clone's antigen remains unknown. The input lacks base qualities; no much larger clone sits a single base away.

The time point label on this specimen signifies: new active TB diagnosis, blood taken before or within 7 days of starting treatment. The active tuberculosis patients were newly diagnosed, HIV-seronegative South African adults aged 18 years or older. Confirmation of active tuberculosis was based on positive sputum smear microscopy and/or a positive M. tuberculosis culture. Immunosequencing was performed on unsorted cryopreserved PBMC, with around 92,000 T cells per clinical donor covered on average. The specimen was PBMCs, collected at tuberculosis diagnosis. This receptor was taken from an adult with tuberculosis. The rearranged segments are TRBV27 and TRBJ2-2; TRBD2 matches 13 bases in the middle. The CDR3: CASSLSLTSGRANTGELFF. The DNA sequence is TGTGCCAGCAGTTTATCCCTTACTAGCGGGAGGGCCAACACCGGGGAGCTGTTTTTT.